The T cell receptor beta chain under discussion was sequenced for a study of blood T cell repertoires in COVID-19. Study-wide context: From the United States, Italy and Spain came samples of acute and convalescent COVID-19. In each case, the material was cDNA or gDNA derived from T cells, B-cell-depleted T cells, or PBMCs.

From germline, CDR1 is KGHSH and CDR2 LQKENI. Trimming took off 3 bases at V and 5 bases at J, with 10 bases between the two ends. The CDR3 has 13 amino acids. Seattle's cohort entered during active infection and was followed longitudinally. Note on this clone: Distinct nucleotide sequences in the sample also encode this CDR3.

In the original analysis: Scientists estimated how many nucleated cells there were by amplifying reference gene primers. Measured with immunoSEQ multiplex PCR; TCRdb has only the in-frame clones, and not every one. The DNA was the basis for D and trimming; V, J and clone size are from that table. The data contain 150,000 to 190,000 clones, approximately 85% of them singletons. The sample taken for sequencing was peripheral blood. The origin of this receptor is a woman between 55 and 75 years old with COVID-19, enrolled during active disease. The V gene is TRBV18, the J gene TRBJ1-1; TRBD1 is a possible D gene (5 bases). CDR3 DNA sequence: TGTGCCAGCTCACCCCGGGGGTTGACTGAAGCTTTCTTT. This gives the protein CASSPRGLTEAFF.